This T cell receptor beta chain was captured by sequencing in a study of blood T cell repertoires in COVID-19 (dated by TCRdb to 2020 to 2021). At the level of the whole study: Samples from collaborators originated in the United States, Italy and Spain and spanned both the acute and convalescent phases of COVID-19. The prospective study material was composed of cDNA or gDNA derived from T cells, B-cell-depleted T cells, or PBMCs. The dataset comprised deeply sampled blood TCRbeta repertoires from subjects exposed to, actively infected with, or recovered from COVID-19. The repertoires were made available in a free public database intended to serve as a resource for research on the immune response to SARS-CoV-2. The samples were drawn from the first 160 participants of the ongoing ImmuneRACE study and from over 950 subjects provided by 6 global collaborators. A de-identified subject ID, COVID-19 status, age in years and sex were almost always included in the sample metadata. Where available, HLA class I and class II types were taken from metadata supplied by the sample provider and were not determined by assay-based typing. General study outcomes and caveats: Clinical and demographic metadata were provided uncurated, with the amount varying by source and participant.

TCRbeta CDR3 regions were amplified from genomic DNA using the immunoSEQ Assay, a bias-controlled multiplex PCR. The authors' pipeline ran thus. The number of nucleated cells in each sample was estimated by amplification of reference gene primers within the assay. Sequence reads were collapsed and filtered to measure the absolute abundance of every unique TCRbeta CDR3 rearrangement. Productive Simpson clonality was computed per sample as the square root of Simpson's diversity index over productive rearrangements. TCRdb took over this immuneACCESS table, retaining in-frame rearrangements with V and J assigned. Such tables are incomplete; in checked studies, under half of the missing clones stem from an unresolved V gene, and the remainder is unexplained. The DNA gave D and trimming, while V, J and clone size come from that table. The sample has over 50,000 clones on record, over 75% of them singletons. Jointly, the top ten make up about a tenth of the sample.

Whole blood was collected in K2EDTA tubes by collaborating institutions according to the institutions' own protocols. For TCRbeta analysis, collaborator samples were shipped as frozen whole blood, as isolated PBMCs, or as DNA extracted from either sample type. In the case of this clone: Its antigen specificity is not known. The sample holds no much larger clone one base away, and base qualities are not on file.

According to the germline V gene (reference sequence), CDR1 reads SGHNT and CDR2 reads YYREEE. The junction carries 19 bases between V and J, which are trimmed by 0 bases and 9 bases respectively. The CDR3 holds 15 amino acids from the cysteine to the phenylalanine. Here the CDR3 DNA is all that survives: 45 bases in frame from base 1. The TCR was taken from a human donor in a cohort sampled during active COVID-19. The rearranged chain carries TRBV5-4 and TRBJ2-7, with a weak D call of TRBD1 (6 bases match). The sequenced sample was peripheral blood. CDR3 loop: CASSLVGQSPRGQYF. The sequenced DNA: TGTGCCAGCAGCTTGGTTGGGCAGTCTCCCAGGGGGCAGTACTTC.